This T cell receptor (beta chain) emerged from a study of beta chain features in type 1 diabetes (dated by TCRdb to the late 2010s). Background for the entire study: No differences in mean age, gender distribution, total cell number or subset yield were found between patients and healthy donors. A total of around 100 million sorted cells were examined across all samples, and RNA yield correlated strongly with the number of cells per subset. In the study, TCRB repertoires of sorted circulating CD4+ T cell subsets from recently diagnosed type 1 diabetes patients were compared with those of matched healthy donors. Regulatory and stem cell-like memory subsets were isolated from only 8 patients and roughly 8 healthy donors, whereas naive and central memory subsets came from all 28 donors. Study-level results and caveats: Because small numbers of individuals were included in the HLA sub-analyses, any influence of HLA type on TCRB rearrangement was left unresolved. Because cDNA rather than genomic DNA was sequenced, highly expressing activated cells could have been over-represented, although no difference in activation and CD3 levels was found between groups. Shorter templates might be favored by PCR, yet because patient and control samples were amplified and corrected together, any such skew would affect both groups equally. At VDJ recombination sites, patients with type 1 diabetes made fewer insertions and deleted more nucleotides, a pattern implying thymic rearrangement abnormalities. Naive, central memory and regulatory TCRB repertoires appeared more similar among patients than among healthy donors. Type 1 diabetes patients showed a moderate but significant shortening of TCRB CDR3 length in all four CD4+ subsets.

All of the isolated RNA was reverse transcribed with the High Capacity cDNA Reverse Transcription Kit, so expressed TCRB transcripts were sequenced. For stem cell-like memory T cell samples, survey-depth immunoSEQ sequencing was used, averaging around 1 million total reads per sample. Sorted cells were lysed in RLT buffer and RNA was extracted with DNase-treated RNeasy Micro or Mini kits, depending on cell number. Each cell subset was processed on its own to prevent cross-contamination, while patient and healthy donor samples were processed together. The immunoSEQ multiplex PCR was used to amplify TCRB sequences from cDNA, yielding 87-bp fragments that span the CDR3 region. The amplicons were sequenced using the Illumina HiSeq platform. Under the source paper's analysis protocol: PCR bias was corrected computationally using synthetic template baselines, and reads within Hamming distance 2 were collapsed, with unmergeable singletons discarded. Reads were aligned against IMGT so that V, D and J genes, CDR3 length and insertions or deletions at six rearrangement sites could be assigned. Clonotype counts were normalized to sorted cell number within each subset before computing true diversity and Gini coefficients with the tcR R package. Repertoire sharing was quantified using the overlap coefficient calculated on TCRB nucleotide sequences. TCRdb stores this immuneACCESS table with in-frame sequences only. Part of the clones is absent; in the studies checked, under half of the shortfall reflects unresolved V genes, and no reason is known for the rest. That table is the source of V, J and clone size, and D and trimming were worked out from the DNA. The sample contains about 110,000 clones, 40% of them found a single time. More than 0.06% of the sample belongs to the ten largest clones.

From its cysteine to its phenylalanine, the CDR3 spans 16 amino acids. Only CDR3 DNA remains: 48 bases, in frame from the first base. Compared with germline, V lacks 5 bases and J lacks 7 bases; bases without a gene match: 13. CDR1 and CDR2 are drawn from the germline V gene: KGHSH, LQKENI. Concerning this clone: Its antigen is unknown. No qualities accompany the bases; no much larger clone lies one base away.

A single peripheral blood draw of around 0.11 L on average was collected from each donor into heparinised tubes. Naive, central memory, regulatory and stem cell-like memory CD4+ T cells were sorted on a BD FACSAria II using a panel including CD45RO, CCR7, CD25, CD127, CD95 and CD27. Every sorted population had a purity above 98%. PBMCs were isolated right away by Lymphoprep density gradient centrifugation and were stained directly, without culture. So that batch effects would be minimized, each experiment stained and sorted samples in pairs, pairing one healthy donor with one patient. In this chain, TRBV18 is recombined with TRBJ2-2; 7 of the junction bases match TRBD2. The clonotype comes from a woman under 30 in good health. Specimen: stem cell memory CD4+ T cells from blood. Read against the paper, the sample's cell subset or site label means: stem cell-like memory CD4+ T cells. CDR3 protein: CASSLLRLAYDGELFF. The bases read TGTGCCAGCTCATTACTCCGACTAGCTTACGACGGGGAGCTGTTTTTT.